This note documents a single T cell receptor beta chain sequence. Investigators performed immunoSEQ version v3.0 at survey level. Sequenced by immunoSEQ multiplex PCR; TCRdb stores in-frame clones only, minus some. The table lists tens of thousands of clones, roughly 82% of them singletons. The sample is drawn from a study of long-term antiretroviral therapy in people with HIV. CDR3 length: 13 residues. The germline V gene has CDR1 SQVTM and CDR2 ANQGSEA. Trimming took off 4 bases at V and 3 bases at J, with 12 bases between the two ends. The chain combines TRBV29-1 with TRBJ1-2, with D possibly being TRBD1 (5 bases). The source is a man aged 18 to 29 with HIV. The specimen was unsorted PBMCs, collected 0.3 years after starting antiretroviral therapy. CDR3 DNA: TGCAGCGTTGGTCCAGGGTGGGACTATGGCTACACCTTC. Its protein is CSVGPGWDYGYTF. The variable domain in full, with the rest retrieved from reference TRBV29-1 and TRBJ1-2, is SAVISQKPSRDICQRGTSLTIQCQVDSQVTMMFWYRQQPGQSLTLIATANQGSEATYESGFVIDKFPISRPNLTFSTLTVSNMSPEDSSIYLCSVGPGWDYGYTFGSGTRLTVV.